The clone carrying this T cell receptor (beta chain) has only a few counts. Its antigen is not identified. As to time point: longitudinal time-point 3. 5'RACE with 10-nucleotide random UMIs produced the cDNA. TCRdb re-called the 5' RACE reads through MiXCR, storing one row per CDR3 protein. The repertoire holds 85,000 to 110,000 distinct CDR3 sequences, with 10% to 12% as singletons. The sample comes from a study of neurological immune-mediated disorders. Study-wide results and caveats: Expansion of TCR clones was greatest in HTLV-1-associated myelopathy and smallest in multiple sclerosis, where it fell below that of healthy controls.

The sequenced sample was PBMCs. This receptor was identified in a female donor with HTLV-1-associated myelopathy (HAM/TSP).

The CDR3 DNA follows: TGCGCCAGCAGACGACCAGGGGAAGAGACCCAGTACTTC. Its protein product is CASRRPGEETQYF. The genes are TRBV5-1 and TRBJ2-5; perhaps TRBD1 as D (6 bases). V was cut by 5 bases and J by 3 bases, with 11 bases left in between. The CDR3 contains 13 residues. CDR1 and CDR2 (germline): SGHRS, YFSETQ.